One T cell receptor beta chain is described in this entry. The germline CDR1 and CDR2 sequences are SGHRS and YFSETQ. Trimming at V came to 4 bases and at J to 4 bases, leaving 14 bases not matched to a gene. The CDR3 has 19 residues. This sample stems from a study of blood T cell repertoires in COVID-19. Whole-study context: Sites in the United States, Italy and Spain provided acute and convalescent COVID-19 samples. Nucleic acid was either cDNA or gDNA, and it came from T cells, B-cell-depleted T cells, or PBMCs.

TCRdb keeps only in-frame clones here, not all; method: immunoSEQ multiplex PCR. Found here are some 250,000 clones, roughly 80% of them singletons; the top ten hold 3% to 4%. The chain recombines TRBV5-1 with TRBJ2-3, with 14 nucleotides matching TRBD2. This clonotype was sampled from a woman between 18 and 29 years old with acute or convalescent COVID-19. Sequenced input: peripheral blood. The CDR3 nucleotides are TGCGCCAGCAGCCTAGGGACTAGCGGGAGTGCGTTTTCGGCAGATACGCAGTATTTT. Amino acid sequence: CASSLGTSGSAFSADTQYF.